This T cell receptor beta chain was captured by sequencing in a study of blood T cell repertoires in COVID-19. Across the study: COVID-19 samples collected from the United States, Italy and Spain covered acute and convalescent phases. PBMCs, B-cell-depleted T cells, or T cells provided the cDNA or gDNA that made up the material.

With 0 bases removed from V and 5 bases from J, the gap between germline ends came to 20 bases. Germline V gives CDR1 GTSNPN, CDR2 SVGIG (reference sequence). The CDR3 runs 17 residues. Per the study methods: Researchers report that nucleated cell counts were estimated from reference gene primer amplification. Profiling relied on immunoSEQ multiplex PCR, and the TCRdb table lists in-frame clones only, not all of them. The D gene and trimming were derived from the DNA, and the V and J assignments and clone size from that table. The sample comprises under 250,000 clones, 80% to 85% of which are singletons, and about 4.2% rests with the top ten.

The specimen was peripheral blood. The receptor comes from a man aged 50 to 59 with active or convalescent COVID-19. This chain connects TRBV30 to TRBJ2-1, with D tentatively TRBD2 (6 bases). The CDR3 DNA follows: TGTGCCTGGAGTGTACTAAGGAGTAGCGGCTATCACAATGAGCAGTTCTTC. Translation gives CAWSVLRSSGYHNEQFF.